The text below deals with one T cell receptor (beta chain). Its matching antigen is unknown. The V gene's germline CDR1 is MGHRA and CDR2 YSYEKL. The CDR3 spans 14 residues. V gave up 1 base and J gave up 4 bases, with 8 bases separating them. The data were taken from a study of graft-versus-host responses after intestinal transplantation. Study summary: Grafts that recipients had were multivisceral, liver-intestinal, or isolated intestinal transplants. Uniformly, recipients were administered anti-thymocyte globulin induction with subsequent tacrolimus and steroids for around three years.

Findings and limits, study-wide: GvH clone levels peaked in circulation, and this peak was associated with early post-transplant HvG declines.

Libraries were prepared by immunoSEQ multiplex PCR; TCRdb keeps only in-frame clonotypes and omits some of them. The repertoire consists of 8,900 or so clones, with about 93% occurring once and the leading ten covering roughly 2.2%. This sample comprised PBMCs, obtained 11 days after intestinal transplantation. V and J are TRBV4-1 and TRBJ2-1; D not certain. The TCR comes from a human patient who received an intestinal transplant, so some T cells may come from the graft donor. For the CDR3, the DNA is TGCGCCAGCAGCCAAGGGCCAGCGTACAATGAGCAGTTCTTC. As protein: CASSQGPAYNEQFF.